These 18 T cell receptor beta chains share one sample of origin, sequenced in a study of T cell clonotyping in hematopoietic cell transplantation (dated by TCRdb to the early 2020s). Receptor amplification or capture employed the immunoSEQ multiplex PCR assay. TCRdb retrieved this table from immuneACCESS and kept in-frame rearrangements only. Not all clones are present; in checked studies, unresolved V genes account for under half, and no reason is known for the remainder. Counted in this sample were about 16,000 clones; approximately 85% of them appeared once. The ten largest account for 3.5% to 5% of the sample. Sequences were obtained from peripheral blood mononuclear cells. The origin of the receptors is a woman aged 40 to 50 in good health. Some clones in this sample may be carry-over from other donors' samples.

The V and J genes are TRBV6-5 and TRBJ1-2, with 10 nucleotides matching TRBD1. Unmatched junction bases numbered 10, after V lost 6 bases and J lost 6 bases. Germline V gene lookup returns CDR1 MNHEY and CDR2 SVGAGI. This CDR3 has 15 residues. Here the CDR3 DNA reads TGTGCCAGCAGACACCCGGGACAGGGGACCCATGGCTACACCTTC. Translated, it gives CASRHPGQGTHGYTF.

This chain's CDR3 is CASSQQTGQGAKNIQYF. CDR3 bases: TGCGCCAGCAGCCAACAAACCGGACAGGGAGCCAAAAACATTCAGTACTTC. The rearrangement joins TRBV4-3 to TRBJ2-4, with 8 bases fitting TRBD1. Trimming at V came to 2 bases and at J to 0 bases, leaving 6 bases not matched to a gene. This CDR3 has 17 amino acids. Germline CDR1 is LGHNA and CDR2 is YSLEER.

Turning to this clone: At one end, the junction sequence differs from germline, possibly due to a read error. CDR3 protein: CAWIAAGGVREKLLF. For the CDR3, the DNA is TGTGCCTGGATCGCTGCGGGAGGGGTGCGTGAAAAACTGCTTTTT. The chain carries TRBV30 and TRBJ1-4, with D perhaps TRBD1 (5 bases). CDR1 is GTSNPN, CDR2 SVGIG, per germline (reference sequence). This CDR3 comprises 15 residues.

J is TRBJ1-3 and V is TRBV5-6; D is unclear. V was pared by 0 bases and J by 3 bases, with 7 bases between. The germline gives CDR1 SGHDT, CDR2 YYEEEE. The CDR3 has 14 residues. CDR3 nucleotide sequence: TGTGCCAGCAGCTTGGGCGAGAATGGAAACACCATATATTTT. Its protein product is CASSLGENGNTIYF.

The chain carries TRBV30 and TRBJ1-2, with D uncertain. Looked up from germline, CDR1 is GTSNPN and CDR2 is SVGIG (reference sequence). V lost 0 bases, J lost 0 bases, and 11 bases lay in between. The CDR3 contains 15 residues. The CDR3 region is CAWSVLGGANYGYTF. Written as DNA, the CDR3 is TGTGCCTGGAGTGTACTGGGCGGTGCTAACTATGGCTACACCTTC.

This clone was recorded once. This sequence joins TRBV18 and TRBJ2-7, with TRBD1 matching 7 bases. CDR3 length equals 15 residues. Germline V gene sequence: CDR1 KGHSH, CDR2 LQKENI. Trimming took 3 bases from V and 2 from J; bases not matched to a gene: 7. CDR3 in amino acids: CASSPKQGQPYEQYF. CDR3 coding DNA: TGTGCCAGCTCACCGAAACAGGGACAGCCCTACGAGCAGTACTTC. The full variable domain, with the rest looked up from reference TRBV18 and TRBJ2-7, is NAGVMQNPRHLVRRRGQEARLRCSPMKGHSHVYWYRQLPEEGLKFMVYLQKENIIDESGMPKERFSAEFPKEGPSILRIQQVVRGDSAAYFCASSPKQGQPYEQYFGPGTRLTVT.

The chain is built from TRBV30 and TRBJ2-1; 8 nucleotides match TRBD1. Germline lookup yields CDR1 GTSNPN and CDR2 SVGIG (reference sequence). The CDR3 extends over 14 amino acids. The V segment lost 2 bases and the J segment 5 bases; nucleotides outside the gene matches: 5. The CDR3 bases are TGTGCCTGGAGTACCGGACAGGGACACAATGAGCAGTTCTTC. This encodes CAWSTGQGHNEQFF.

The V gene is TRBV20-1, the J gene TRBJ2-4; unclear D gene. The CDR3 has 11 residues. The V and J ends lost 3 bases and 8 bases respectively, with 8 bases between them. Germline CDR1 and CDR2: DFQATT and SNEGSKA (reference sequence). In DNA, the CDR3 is TGCAGTGCTAGTCTTGGGGACATTCAGTACTTC. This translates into CSASLGDIQYF.

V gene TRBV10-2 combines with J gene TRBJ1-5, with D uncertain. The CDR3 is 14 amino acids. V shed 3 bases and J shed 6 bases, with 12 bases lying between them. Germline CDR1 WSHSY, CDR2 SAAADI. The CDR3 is CASSDWTITQPQHF. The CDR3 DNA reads TGCGCCAGCAGTGACTGGACGATTACTCAGCCCCAGCATTTT.

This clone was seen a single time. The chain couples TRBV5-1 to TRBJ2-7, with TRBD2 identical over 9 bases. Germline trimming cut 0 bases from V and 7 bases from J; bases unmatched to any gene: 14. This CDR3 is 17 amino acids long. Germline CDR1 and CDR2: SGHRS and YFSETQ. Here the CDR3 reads CASSLGPGVSGSGEQYF. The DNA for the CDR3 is TGCGCCAGCAGCTTGGGCCCGGGGGTTAGCGGGAGTGGGGAGCAGTACTTC.

CDR3 DNA: TGTGCCAGCAGCTTCATAGCGGGAGATCCCACCTACGAGCAGTACTTC. Its translation: CASSFIAGDPTYEQYF. The chain is built from TRBV5-4 and TRBJ2-7, with 9 nucleotides matching TRBD2. Germline trimming cut 2 bases from V and 2 bases from J; bases unmatched to any gene: 8. Germline CDR1 reads SGHNT; CDR2 reads YYREEE (reference sequence). CDR3 size: 16 residues.

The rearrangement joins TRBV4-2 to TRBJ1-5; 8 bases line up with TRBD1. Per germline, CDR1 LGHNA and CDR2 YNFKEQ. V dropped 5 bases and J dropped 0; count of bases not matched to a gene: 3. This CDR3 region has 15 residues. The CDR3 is CASSMDRDSNQPQHF. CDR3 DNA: TGTGCCAGCAGCATGGACAGGGATAGCAATCAGCCCCAGCATTTT.

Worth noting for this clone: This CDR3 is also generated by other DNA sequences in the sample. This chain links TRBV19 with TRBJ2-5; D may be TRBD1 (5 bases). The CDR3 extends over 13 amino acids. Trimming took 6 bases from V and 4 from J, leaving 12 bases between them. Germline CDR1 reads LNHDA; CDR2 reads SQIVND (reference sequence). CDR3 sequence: CASRATVGETQYF. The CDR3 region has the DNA TGTGCCAGTAGGGCGACAGTCGGAGAGACCCAGTACTTC.

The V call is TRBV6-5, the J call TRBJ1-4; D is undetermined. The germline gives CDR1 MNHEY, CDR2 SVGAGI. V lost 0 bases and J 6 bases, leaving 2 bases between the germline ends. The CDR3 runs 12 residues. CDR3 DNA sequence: TGTGCCAGCAGTTACTCGGATGAAAAACTGTTTTTT. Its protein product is CASSYSDEKLFF.

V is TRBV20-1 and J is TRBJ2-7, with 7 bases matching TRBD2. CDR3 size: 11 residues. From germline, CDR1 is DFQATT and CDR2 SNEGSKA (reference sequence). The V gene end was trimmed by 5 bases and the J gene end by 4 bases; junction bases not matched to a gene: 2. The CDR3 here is CSAGGEYEQYF. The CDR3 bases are TGCAGTGCTGGGGGGGAATACGAGCAGTACTTC.

The CDR3 DNA follows: TGTGCCAGCAGCCCAACCTCAGGGGAAGGGCAGCCCCAGCATTTT. This translates into CASSPTSGEGQPQHF. This chain joins TRBV7-2 and TRBJ1-5; possible D gene TRBD1, 6 bases. The V end lost 5 bases, the J end lost 7 bases, and 18 bases lay between the germline ends. CDR1 and CDR2 from the germline V gene are SGHTA and FQGNSA. CDR3 length: 15 amino acids.

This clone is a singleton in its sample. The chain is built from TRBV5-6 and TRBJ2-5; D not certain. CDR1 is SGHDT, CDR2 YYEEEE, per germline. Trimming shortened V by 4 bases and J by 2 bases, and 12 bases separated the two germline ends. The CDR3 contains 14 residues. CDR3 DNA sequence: TGTGCCAGCAGCCGGGCCCTGGGGCAAGAGACCCAGTACTTC. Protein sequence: CASSRALGQETQYF.

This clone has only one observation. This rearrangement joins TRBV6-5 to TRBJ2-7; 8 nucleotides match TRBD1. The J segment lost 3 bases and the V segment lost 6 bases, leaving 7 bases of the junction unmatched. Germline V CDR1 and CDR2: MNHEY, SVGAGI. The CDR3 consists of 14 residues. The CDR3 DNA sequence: TGTGCCAGCAGATCCGGACAGGGCTACTACGAGCAGTACTTC. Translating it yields CASRSGQGYYEQYF.